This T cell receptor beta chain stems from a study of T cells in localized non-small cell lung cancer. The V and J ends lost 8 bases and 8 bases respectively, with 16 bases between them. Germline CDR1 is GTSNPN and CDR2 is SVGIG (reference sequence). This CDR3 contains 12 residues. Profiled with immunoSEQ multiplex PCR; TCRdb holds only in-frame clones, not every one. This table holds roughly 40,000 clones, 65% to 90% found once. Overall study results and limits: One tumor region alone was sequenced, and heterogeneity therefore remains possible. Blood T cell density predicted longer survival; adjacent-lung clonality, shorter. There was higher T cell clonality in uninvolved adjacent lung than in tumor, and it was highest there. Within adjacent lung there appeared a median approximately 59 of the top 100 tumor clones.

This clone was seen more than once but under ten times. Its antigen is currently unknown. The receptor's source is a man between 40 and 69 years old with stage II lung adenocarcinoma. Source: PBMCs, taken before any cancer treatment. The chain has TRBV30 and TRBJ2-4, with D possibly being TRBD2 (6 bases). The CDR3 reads CANQGGGDIQYF. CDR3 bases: TGTGCCAATCAGGGAGGTGGAGACATTCAGTACTTC.